This T cell receptor (beta chain) originates from a study of spatial heterogeneity in lung cancer. In the study overall: In tumor regions, TCR transcript counts tracked strongly with a T cell module score from matched bulk RNA-seq. The study's findings and limits: One measure, the expanded intratumoral alpha and beta TCR count, tracked tumor mutation counts.

TCRdb re-called the 5' RACE reads with MiXCR, one entry per CDR3 protein. The sample comprises 3,000 to 4,000 distinct CDR3 sequences, approximately 5% of which are singletons, and 15% to 20% rests with the top ten. By proportion, this clonotype is medium-sized. The antigen is not known. Documented time point: sample taken at primary tumor resection. Germline CDR1 is MDHEN and CDR2 is SYDVKM. There are 14 residues in the CDR3. V lost 5 bases to trimming and J lost 3 bases; unmatched junction nucleotides: 3. This sample comprised lung tumor tissue, obtained at surgery. The TCR originated in a female donor with early-stage non-small cell lung cancer. This rearrangement joins TRBV28 to TRBJ1-5; 8 nucleotides align to TRBD1. CDR3 coding DNA: TGTGCCAGCAGTCGACAGGGGTACAATCAGCCCCAGCATTTT. Its translation is CASSRQGYNQPQHF.